Following are 2 T cell receptor beta chains from one sample sequenced in a study of cytomegalovirus exposure and HLA in healthy donors. Vbeta (60) and Jbeta (13) primers were used in the PCR. Some clones are missing from TCRdb's copy, which holds only in-frame ones; the method was immunoSEQ multiplex PCR. This sample yields more than 130,000 clones, of which approximately 80% are seen a single time; around 3.9% belongs to the top ten. The sequencing sample was made of PBMCs. Receptor source: a middle-aged man in good health and CMV-seropositive.

The V gene is TRBV7-8, the J gene TRBJ1-4; 9 bases fit TRBD1. V gave up 4 bases and J gave up 5 bases; unmatched junction bases: 5. From germline, CDR1 is SGHVS and CDR2 FQNEAQ. The CDR3 runs 15 residues. CDR3 DNA: TGTGCCAGCAGCTACGGGACAGGGTCAAATGAAAAACTGTTTTTT. This encodes CASSYGTGSNEKLFF.

The V and J genes are TRBV7-2 and TRBJ1-1, with 7 nucleotides matching TRBD1. Germline-derived CDR1 and CDR2 are SGHTA and FQGNSA. The length of the CDR3 is 15 residues. J was trimmed by 4 bases and V by 1 base; bases with no gene match: 6. The CDR3 nucleotides read TGTGCCAGCAGCTTAGTAGGAGGGGGCTCCACTGAAGCTTTCTTT. Translating gives CASSLVGGGSTEAFF. Full variable domain (remainder filled in from reference TRBV7-2 and TRBJ1-1): GAGVSQSPSNKVTEKGKDVELRCDPISGHTALYWYRQSLGQGLEFLIYFQGNSAPDKSGLPSDRFSAERTGGSVSTLTIQRTQQEDSAVYLCASSLVGGGSTEAFFGQGTRLTVV.